The 32 T cell receptor beta chains given below trace back to one sample, sequenced in a study of beta chain features in type 1 diabetes. cDNA synthesis used the whole RNA isolate, giving expressed TCRB sequences. Clones were sequenced by immunoSEQ multiplex PCR, and TCRdb holds only the in-frame ones, with some missing. Of 150,000 or so clones in the sample, roughly 10% were seen once. The sample comprised central memory CD4+ T cells from blood. The receptors shown here come from a man between 18 and 35 years old in good health.

Points on this clone: One end of the junction varies from germline; a read error may be responsible. The chain employs TRBV9 and TRBJ1-3; D might be TRBD1 (5 bases). CDR1 SGDLS and CDR2 YYNGEE come from the germline V gene. The CDR3 runs 15 residues. The CDR3 DNA follows: TGTGCCAGCAGCAGCCGGGACGGTCTGGGAAATACCATATATTTT. It specifies CASSSRDGLGNTIYF.

The chain carries TRBV29-1 and TRBJ2-3; perhaps TRBD2 as D (7 bases). Between the trimmed V and J ends, which lost 7 bases and 6 bases, there was a span of 11 bases. Per germline, CDR1 SQVTM and CDR2 ANQGSEA. The CDR3 totals 11 residues. The CDR3 spells CSGGGVDTQYF. DNA for the CDR3: TGCAGCGGAGGGGGGGTTGATACGCAGTATTTT.

This clone was recorded a few times. The chain has TRBV7-2 and TRBJ1-6, with D perhaps matching TRBD1 (5 bases). Germline V gene sequence: CDR1 SGHTA, CDR2 FQGNSA. CDR3 length equals 16 residues. The ends were cut back, 4 bases at V and 6 bases at J, with 16 bases in the middle. CDR3 sequence reads: CASSSRLDRTNSPLHF. The CDR3 DNA follows: TGTGCCAGCAGCTCCCGACTAGACAGAACTAATTCACCCCTCCACTTT.

This clone was detected a few times. The chain uses TRBV5-4 and TRBJ2-3; the D is unclear. CDR1 SGHNT and CDR2 YYREEE come from the germline V gene (reference sequence). V lost 2 bases to trimming and J lost 4 bases, with 8 bases between them. There are 13 residues in the CDR3. CDR3 amino acids: CASSLTVADTQYF. CDR3 DNA sequence: TGTGCCAGCAGCTTAACGGTCGCAGATACGCAGTATTTT. The full variable domain, rest sourced from reference TRBV5-4 and TRBJ2-3, is ETGVTQSPTHLIKTRGQQVTLRCSSQSGHNTVSWYQQALGQGPQFIFQYYREEENGRGNFPPRFSGLQFPNYSSELNVNALELDDSALYLCASSLTVADTQYFGPGTRLTVL.

In its sample, this clone was seen a few times. This sequence joins TRBV5-1 and TRBJ2-7; D not resolved. CDR1 is SGHRS and CDR2 is YFSETQ in the germline V gene. Trimming left V 4 bases short and J 6 bases short, with 11 bases between. CDR3 length: 12 amino acids. The CDR3 here is CASSVVGSEQYF. In DNA form, the CDR3 reads TGCGCCAGCAGCGTGGTAGGGTCCGAGCAGTACTTC.

The gene calls are TRBV19 and TRBJ2-7; 7 bases map to TRBD1. V lost 2 bases, J lost 4 bases, and 5 bases stayed unmatched. Germline assignment: CDR1 LNHDA and CDR2 SQIVND (reference sequence). This CDR3 spans 14 amino acids. CDR3 amino acids: CASSIRRQGYEQYF. CDR3 sequence (DNA): TGTGCCAGTAGTATACGGAGACAGGGTTACGAGCAGTACTTC. Filled out from reference TRBV19 and TRBJ2-7, the complete variable domain reads DGGITQSPKYLFRKEGQNVTLSCEQNLNHDAMYWYRQDPGQGLRLIYYSQIVNDFQKGDIAEGYSVSREKKESFPLTVTSAQKNPTAFYLCASSIRRQGYEQYFGPGTRLTVT.

This chain uses TRBV28 with TRBJ2-3, with D unresolved. The germline V gene has CDR1 MDHEN and CDR2 SYDVKM. Trimming removed 3 bases at V and 0 bases at J, with 7 bases between. CDR3 length: 14 amino acids. CDR3 bases: TGTGCCAGCAGTTTCCAGTGGAGCACAGATACGCAGTATTTT. Its translation: CASSFQWSTDTQYF.

The genes are TRBV7-2 and TRBJ2-7; the D gene is possibly TRBD2 (6 bases). V was trimmed by 10 bases and J by 4 bases, leaving 20 bases between them. Germline CDR1 is SGHTA and CDR2 is FQGNSA. The CDR3 sequence is 14 residues long. The CDR3 loop reads CATRRGGASYEQYF. For the CDR3, the DNA is TGTGCCACTCGGCGCGGCGGGGCCTCATACGAGCAGTACTTC.

The V and J genes are TRBV11-1 and TRBJ2-2, with D possibly TRBD2 on 6 matching bases. The CDR3 has 18 amino acids. Per the germline V gene, CDR1 is SGHAT and CDR2 is FQDESV (reference sequence). Between the trimmed V and J ends, which lost 5 bases and 0 bases, there was a span of 19 bases. CDR3 protein: CASSEEGWKPANTGELFF. CDR3 nucleotide sequence: TGTGCCAGCAGCGAGGAGGGGTGGAAACCCGCGAACACCGGGGAGCTGTTTTTT.

V is TRBV18 and J is TRBJ2-7; 10 bases are shared with TRBD1. With 3 bases clipped from V and 3 bases from J, the junction kept 2 bases outside the gene matches. The length of the CDR3 is 14 residues. Germline assignment: CDR1 KGHSH and CDR2 LQKENI. The CDR3 loop reads CASSPRDRGYEQYF. CDR3 nucleotide sequence: TGTGCCAGCTCACCGAGGGACAGGGGCTACGAGCAGTACTTC. Full variable domain (rest looked up from reference TRBV18 and TRBJ2-7): NAGVMQNPRHLVRRRGQEARLRCSPMKGHSHVYWYRQLPEEGLKFMVYLQKENIIDESGMPKERFSAEFPKEGPSILRIQQVVRGDSAAYFCASSPRDRGYEQYFGPGTRLTVT.

This clone was counted a few times. J is TRBJ2-7 and V is TRBV28; D remains unclear. Germline V gene sequence: CDR1 MDHEN, CDR2 SYDVKM. Trimming cost V 1 base and J 6 bases, with 4 bases left between them. This CDR3 is built from 11 residues. The CDR3 DNA follows: TGTGCCAGCAGTTTATCCCGCGAGCAGTACTTC. The encoded protein is CASSLSREQYF.

In this sample, this clone turned up a few times. The rearrangement uses TRBV7-8 and TRBJ1-4; weak D call: TRBD1 (6 bases). The length of the CDR3 is 17 residues. Germline V lookup: CDR1 SGHVS, CDR2 FQNEAQ. The V and J ends lost 5 bases and 0 bases respectively, with 16 bases between them. The CDR3 region is CASSPRDTPSTNEKLFF. In nucleotides, the CDR3 is TGTGCCAGCAGCCCCCGGGACACCCCTTCAACTAATGAAAAACTGTTTTTT.

The V and J genes are TRBV4-3 and TRBJ1-4; tentatively, D is TRBD1 (6 bases). This CDR3 has 16 amino acids. Trimming removed 1 base from V and 6 bases from J, with 15 bases in between. Germline CDR1 reads LGHNA; CDR2 reads YSLEER. The DNA of the CDR3 is TGCGCCAGCAGCCAAGTAGGCCGGGGGCGAGATGAAAAACTGTTTTTT. The encoded protein is CASSQVGRGRDEKLFF.

The V and J genes are TRBV28 and TRBJ1-2, with TRBD1 matching over 7 bases. The CDR3 extends over 14 amino acids. Germline values: CDR1 MDHEN, CDR2 SYDVKM. V was pared by 8 bases and J by 4 bases, with 10 bases of the junction left unmatched. CDR3: CASRGTGAGYGYTF. The CDR3 DNA reads TGTGCCAGCCGGGGAACAGGGGCGGGCTATGGCTACACCTTC.

This clone turned up a few times. V gene TRBV2 combines with J gene TRBJ2-7, with 12 bases fitting TRBD2. The CDR3 consists of 15 residues. Germline CDR1 and CDR2: SNHLY and FYNNEI. Germline trimming cut 5 bases from V and 7 bases from J; bases unmatched to any gene: 9. CDR3 sequence: CASSRRTSGTLEQYF. The CDR3 region has the DNA TGTGCCAGCAGTCGTCGGACTAGCGGGACTTTGGAGCAGTACTTC.

This clone was counted a few times. The chain carries TRBV9 and TRBJ2-3; D not resolved. V lost 4 bases to trimming and J lost 1 base, with 16 bases between them. This CDR3 contains 16 residues. From germline, CDR1 is SGDLS and CDR2 YYNGEE. The CDR3 nucleotides are TGTGCCAGCAGCCCCTCCCCCGCCCGGGGCACAGATACGCAGTATTTT. Translated, it gives CASSPSPARGTDTQYF.

Only a few counts were recorded for this clone. The chain links TRBV15 to TRBJ1-5; no firm D call. Germline V gene lookup returns CDR1 LNHNV and CDR2 YYDKDF (reference sequence). The V end was cut by 2 bases, the J end by 10 bases, with 12 bases between. The CDR3 spans 13 residues. The CDR3 spells CATSRKGGDPQHF. The CDR3 DNA reads as TGTGCCACCAGCAGAAAGGGCGGGGATCCCCAGCATTTT.

This clone was counted only a few times. This chain connects TRBV9 to TRBJ2-6; D gene unclear. Germline-derived CDR1 and CDR2 are SGDLS and YYNGEE. V was pared by 0 bases and J by 1 base, with 5 bases between. The CDR3 length is 15 residues. Here the CDR3 reads CASSVEASGANVLTF. In DNA, the CDR3 is TGTGCCAGCAGCGTAGAAGCGTCTGGGGCCAACGTCCTGACTTTC.

This clone came up a few times. V is TRBV21-1 and J is TRBJ2-7; TRBD1, the table's D call, was not compared with the DNA. TRBV21-1 is assigned pseudogene status. CDR3 length equals 13 residues. The DNA of the CDR3 is TGTGCCAGCAGCACGGACAGAAAATACGAGCAGTACTTC. Translated: CASSTDRKYEQYF.

This clone was detected a few times. The chain uses TRBV25-1 and TRBJ1-2; no firm D call. The CDR3 consists of 12 residues. Trimming left V 3 bases short and J 7 bases short, with 9 bases between. Looked up from germline, CDR1 is MGHDK and CDR2 is SYGVNS. CDR3 amino acids: CASSDLGGGYTF. CDR3 DNA sequence: TGTGCCAGCAGTGACTTGGGAGGTGGCTACACCTTC.

The chain recombines TRBV6-6 with TRBJ1-2; unclear D gene. The CDR3 sequence is 15 residues long. Trimming removed 2 bases at V and 2 bases at J, with 12 bases between. Germline lookup yields CDR1 MNHNY and CDR2 SVGAGI (reference sequence). CDR3 nucleotides: TGTGCCAGCAGTTACATGAGTTGGGGAAACTATGGCTACACCTTC. Protein: CASSYMSWGNYGYTF.

The rearrangement joins TRBV7-2 to TRBJ2-3; TRBD1 or TRBD2 may be the D gene (7 bases each). Germline loops: CDR1 SGHTA, CDR2 FQGNSA. V was trimmed by 5 bases and J by 4 bases, leaving 22 bases between them. The CDR3 is 17 residues long. The CDR3 loop reads CASSPRQGSGGPDTQYF. As DNA, the CDR3 is TGTGCCAGCAGCCCCCGACAGGGATCGGGGGGCCCAGATACGCAGTATTTT.

This clone was seen more than once but under ten times. This sequence joins TRBV18 and TRBJ1-4, with 8 bases lining up with TRBD1. Trimming removed 6 bases from V and 7 bases from J; junction bases left unmatched: 7. This CDR3 contains 14 residues. Germline-derived CDR1 and CDR2 are KGHSH and LQKENI. CDR3: CASSLRQGTEKLFF. The CDR3 DNA reads as TGTGCCAGCTCGTTAAGACAGGGGACTGAAAAACTGTTTTTT.

This clone was counted ten times or more. V and J are TRBV28 and TRBJ1-2; perhaps TRBD1 as D (6 bases). The V end was cut by 6 bases, the J end by 4 bases, with 15 bases between. The length of the CDR3 is 14 residues. Germline V gives CDR1 MDHEN, CDR2 SYDVKM. The CDR3 here is CASREQGSGYGYTF. The DNA for the CDR3 is TGTGCCAGCAGGGAACAGGGCAGCGGCTATGGCTACACCTTC.

This clone has more than one count but fewer than ten. For the CDR3, the DNA is TGTGCCAGCAGCAGTGAGGAACCGCTAGACACAGATACGCAGTATTTT. It encodes CASSSEEPLDTDTQYF. This chain uses TRBV21-1 with TRBJ2-3; the D segment call TRBD2 is taken from the table without a DNA check. TRBV21-1 is classified as a pseudogene. The CDR3 is 16 amino acids.

This clone was counted only a few times. The V gene is TRBV7-2, the J gene TRBJ2-7; possibly TRBD1 for D (6 bases). Germline V gene sequence: CDR1 SGHTA, CDR2 FQGNSA. This CDR3 is built from 14 residues. The V end was cut by 5 bases, the J end by 4 bases, with 15 bases between. CDR3 protein: CASSLVTGQYEQYF. CDR3 nucleotides: TGTGCCAGCAGCCTGGTAACAGGGCAGTACGAGCAGTACTTC.

This clone was found a few times. The rearrangement links TRBV29-1 to TRBJ1-2; D unclear. CDR1 and CDR2 from the germline V gene are SQVTM and ANQGSEA. V dropped 3 bases and J dropped 6 bases, with 11 bases sitting between them. This CDR3 spans 12 amino acids. The CDR3 nucleotides are TGCAGCGTTGATCGGCAGCTTAATGGCTACACCTTC. Amino acid sequence: CSVDRQLNGYTF.

The chain employs TRBV10-3 and TRBJ2-7; 7 bases align to TRBD1. Germline loops: CDR1 ENHRY, CDR2 SYGVKD. Trimming took 4 bases from V and 0 from J; bases not matched to a gene: 6. This CDR3 comprises 15 residues. As DNA, the CDR3 is TGTGCCATCAGTGCGGTCGGGGACAGCTCCTACGAGCAGTACTTC. Residues: CAISAVGDSSYEQYF.

The V call is TRBV28, the J call TRBJ2-6, with D perhaps matching TRBD1 or TRBD2 (7 bases each). The germline CDR1 and CDR2 sequences are MDHEN and SYDVKM. Trimming took 5 bases from V and 0 from J, leaving 17 bases between them. The CDR3 spans 18 residues. The CDR3 protein is CASSPLRGGSSGANVLTF. DNA of the CDR3: TGTGCCAGCAGTCCCCTCAGGGGGGGTAGCTCTGGGGCCAACGTCCTGACTTTC.

V and J are TRBV6-6 and TRBJ2-5, with TRBD2 matching 7 bases. The V and J ends lost 2 bases and 2 bases, in that order; junction bases with no gene match: 8. The V gene's germline CDR1 is MNHNY and CDR2 SVGAGI (reference sequence). The CDR3 runs to 16 residues. The CDR3 coding sequence is TGTGCCAGCAGTTACAGGACGGGAGGAGGGCAAGAGACCCAGTACTTC. Translating gives CASSYRTGGGQETQYF.

The chain employs TRBV5-4 and TRBJ2-1; TRBD2 is a possible D gene (5 bases). Germline V gives CDR1 SGHNT, CDR2 YYREEE (reference sequence). Trimming cost V 0 bases and J 11 bases, with 18 bases left between them. This CDR3 has 15 residues. CDR3 amino acids: CASSLGQTSSLKQFF. The CDR3 nucleotides are TGTGCCAGCAGCTTGGGGCAAACCTCTAGCCTAAAGCAGTTCTTC. The full variable domain, with the rest looked up from reference TRBV5-4 and TRBJ2-1, is ETGVTQSPTHLIKTRGQQVTLRCSSQSGHNTVSWYQQALGQGPQFIFQYYREEENGRGNFPPRFSGLQFPNYSSELNVNALELDDSALYLCASSLGQTSSLKQFFGPGTRLTVL.

The chain has TRBV18 and TRBJ1-3; D might be TRBD1 (5 bases). CDR1 is KGHSH, CDR2 LQKENI, per germline. CDR3 length: 15 amino acids. Between the trimmed V and J ends, which lost 2 bases and 0 bases, there was a span of 8 bases. Here the CDR3 DNA reads TGTGCCAGCTCACCAGGGGCTACCTCTGGAAACACCATATATTTT. This gives the protein CASSPGATSGNTIYF.